This TCR beta chain came from a study of beta chain features in type 1 diabetes (dated by TCRdb to 2017 to 2018). A note on the overall study: Mean age, gender distribution, total cell number and subset yield were not different between patients and healthy donors. Across all samples, around 99 million sorted cells were examined, and cell number per subset correlated strongly with RNA yield. The study compared the TCRB repertoires of sorted circulating CD4+ T cell subsets in recently diagnosed type 1 diabetes patients with those in matched healthy donors. Regulatory and stem cell-like memory subsets were obtained from only 8 patients and roughly 8 healthy donors, while naive and central memory subsets were obtained from all 30 or so donors. Points the paper makes about the study in general: Sequencing cDNA rather than genomic DNA could over-represent highly expressing activated cells, although activation and CD3 levels did not differ between groups. A moderate but significant shortening of TCRB CDR3 length was observed in type 1 diabetes patients in all four CD4+ subsets. Naive, central memory and regulatory TCRB repertoires appeared to be more alike among patients than among healthy donors. Shorter templates might be favored by PCR, yet because patient and control samples were amplified and corrected together, any such skew would affect both groups equally. Because small numbers of individuals were included in the HLA sub-analyses, any influence of HLA type on TCRB rearrangement was left unresolved. Fewer insertions and more nucleotide deletions at VDJ recombination sites were observed in patients with type 1 diabetes, implying thymic rearrangement abnormalities.

The entire amount of isolated RNA was reverse transcribed using the High Capacity cDNA Reverse Transcription Kit, so the sequenced TCRB transcripts were expressed ones. Deep immunoSEQ sequencing was performed on naive, central memory and regulatory T cell samples, with an average of about 3.57 million total reads per sample. Sorted cells were lysed in RLT buffer, and RNA was extracted using DNase-treated RNeasy Micro or Mini kits according to cell number. To prevent cross-contamination, each cell subset was processed individually, whereas patient and healthy donor samples were processed jointly. TCRB sequences were amplified from cDNA with the immunoSEQ multiplex PCR, producing 87-bp fragments spanning the CDR3 region. Amplicons were sequenced on the Illumina HiSeq platform. On the study's bioinformatics: PCR bias was corrected computationally using synthetic template baselines, and reads within Hamming distance 2 were collapsed, with unmergeable singletons discarded. Reads were aligned to IMGT to assign V, D and J genes, CDR3 length, and insertions or deletions at six rearrangement sites. Within each subset, clonotype counts were normalized to the number of sorted cells before true diversity and Gini coefficients were calculated with the tcR R package. The overlap coefficient, calculated on TCRB nucleotide sequences, was used to measure repertoire sharing. As a proxy for the pre-selection repertoire, out-of-frame TCRB sequences from naive cells were analyzed. The clones in this table, taken by TCRdb from immuneACCESS, are in-frame only. Not every clone is retained; where verified, under half of the shortfall comes from an unresolved V gene, and the cause of the rest is unknown. V and J calls and clone size are given by that table; D and trimming were obtained from the DNA. This sample comprises a few hundred thousand clones, approximately 15% of them detected only once. Less than 0.04% of the sample goes to the ten largest clones.

As to this clone: This clone's antigen is unknown. Per-base qualities were not stored, and no clone one base away is much larger.

CDR1 and CDR2, per the germline V gene (reference sequence), are MNHEY and SMNVEV. From its cysteine to its phenylalanine, the CDR3 spans 14 amino acids. CDR3 DNA only is kept here, 42 bases in frame from base 1. V loses 3 bases at its end and J loses 6 bases; junction bases beyond the gene matches: 1. Each donor gave one peripheral blood draw, approximately 110 mL on average, collected into heparinised tubes. A BD FACSAria II and a panel including CD45RO, CCR7, CD25, CD127, CD95 and CD27 were used to sort naive, central memory, regulatory and stem cell-like memory CD4+ T cells. A purity above 95% was achieved for all sorted populations. PBMCs were separated immediately by Lymphoprep density gradient centrifugation and were stained directly, without being cultured. To minimize batch effects, samples were stained and sorted in pairs, one healthy donor with one patient per experiment.

The specimen sequenced was naive CD4+ T cells from blood. The cell subset or site label for this specimen denotes: true naive CD4+ T cells. The receptor's source is a man in his thirties or forties in good health. This chain is built from TRBV27 and TRBJ2-1, and TRBD2 aligns with 11 junction nucleotides. For the CDR3, the sequence is CASSLLAGGNEQFF. In nucleotides, the sequence is TGTGCCAGCAGTTTGCTAGCGGGGGGCAATGAGCAGTTCTTC.